These 23 T cell receptor beta chains came from one sample sequenced in a study of CXCR3-negative and CXCR3-positive naive CD8 T cells. All TRB cDNA libraries came from 5' RACE performed with UMI labels. TCRdb derives one entry per CDR3 protein from the 5' RACE reads, leaving out DNA. The listing records 100,000 or so distinct CDR3 sequences. Study-wide results and limits: CXCR3-positive naive cells carried more hydrophobic TRB CDR3s than CXCR3-negative naive cells did.

Their target antigens are unknown. Source material: naive CXCR3+ CD8+ T cells from blood. Subset given: CD45RO-CCR7+CD27+CD95- naive CD8+ T cells expressing CXCR3 (TNR3+). The receptor set was obtained from a human donor in good health. Some clones in this sample may be carry-over from other donors' samples.

The V call is TRBV7-9, the J call TRBJ2-7; TCRdb proposes TRBD1, but this gene call is untestable without DNA. In germline, CDR1 is SEHNR, CDR2 FQNEAQ (reference sequence). The length of the CDR3 is 17 residues. This CDR3 reads CASSFAGGRDSPGEQYF.

The CDR3 region is CASSKMTGGADEKLSF. V and J are TRBV28 and TRBJ1-4; the D gene TCRdb calls, TRBD1, cannot be checked with no DNA. The germline gives CDR1 MDHEN, CDR2 SYDVKM. There are 16 residues in the CDR3.

The chain is built from TRBV29-1 and TRBJ2-1; TCRdb indicates TRBD1, and absent DNA this call remains unverified. This CDR3 contains 15 residues. Germline V lookup: CDR1 SQVTM, CDR2 ANQGSEA. CDR3 amino acids: CSVDPTGGEYNEQFF.

The CDR3 sequence: CASRSLETQGGGYNEQFF. The V and J genes are TRBV12-3 or TRBV12-4 and TRBJ2-1; the TCRdb call, TRBD2, lacks DNA for checking. This CDR3 has 18 residues.

V usage is TRBV7-3 and J usage is TRBJ2-1; TCRdb returns TRBD1, unconfirmable since there is no DNA. This CDR3 is 16 amino acids long. Germline values: CDR1 SGHTA, CDR2 FQGTGA. CDR3 residues: CASSEYTGGLNNEQFF.

The chain is built from TRBV29-1 and TRBJ2-1; lacking DNA, the TRBD2 call made by TCRdb goes unchecked. The CDR3 totals 14 residues. The germline CDR1 and CDR2 sequences are SQVTM and ANQGSEA. Here the CDR3 reads CSVEPAGNYNEQFF.

The rearrangement uses TRBV7-8 and TRBJ2-1; TCRdb gives TRBD1 as the D gene, but with no DNA this cannot be confirmed. Germline V lookup: CDR1 SGHVS, CDR2 FQNEAQ. The CDR3 is 16 residues long. The CDR3 sequence: CASSFPAGSVVGEQFF.

The chain recombines TRBV19 with TRBJ1-1; checking the TCRdb D call of TRBD1 is not possible without DNA. The CDR3 is made up of 16 amino acids. Germline CDR1 and CDR2: LNHDA and SQIVND (reference sequence). The CDR3 reads CASSIFGPALNTEAFF.

This sequence joins TRBV10-3 and TRBJ2-5; TCRdb's assignment of TRBD1 cannot be checked, as there is no DNA. Per the germline V gene, CDR1 is ENHRY and CDR2 is SYGVKD. The CDR3 spans 16 residues. This CDR3 reads CAISEGQGALMETQYF.

The chain couples TRBV27 to TRBJ1-3; TCRdb proposes TRBD1, but this gene call is untestable without DNA. Per the germline V gene, CDR1 is MNHEY and CDR2 is SMNVEV (reference sequence). The length of the CDR3 is 15 residues. CDR3 sequence: CASSETGTWGNTIYF.

The chain's CDR3 is CATSDWGDSHKQFF. The J gene is TRBJ2-1, the V gene TRBV24-1; the TCRdb call, TRBD1, lacks DNA for checking. Germline V CDR1 and CDR2: KGHDR, SFDVKD. The CDR3 is made up of 14 amino acids.

The chain has TRBV5-6 and TRBJ2-4. The CDR3 is made up of 12 amino acids. Germline values: CDR1 SGHDT, CDR2 YYEEEE. The CDR3 region is CASSPLSNIQYF.

V and J are TRBV5-5 and TRBJ1-2; TCRdb indicates TRBD1, and absent DNA this call remains unverified. The CDR3 length is 16 residues. Germline CDR1 SGHKS, CDR2 YYEKEE (reference sequence). CDR3 region: CASSSGTGGNGNGYTF.

This chain uses TRBV27 with TRBJ2-7; with no DNA, the TCRdb D assignment of TRBD2 cannot be verified. The germline gives CDR1 MNHEY, CDR2 SMNVEV (reference sequence). CDR3 length: 13 residues. This CDR3 is CASSLGLAYEQYF.

The rearrangement links TRBV7-9 to TRBJ2-4; lacking DNA, the TRBD1 call made by TCRdb goes unchecked. The CDR3 totals 15 residues. Germline V gene sequence: CDR1 SEHNR, CDR2 FQNEAQ (reference sequence). The CDR3 loop reads CASSPPPGQGVLQYF.

CDR3 protein: CASSPGQGLGNEQFF. This chain connects TRBV14 to TRBJ2-1; as DNA is missing, the TRBD2 call by TCRdb cannot be tested. Germline V lookup: CDR1 SGHDN, CDR2 FVKESK. CDR3 length: 15 amino acids.

The V call is TRBV11-3, the J call TRBJ2-3; as DNA is missing, the TRBD2 call by TCRdb cannot be tested. The CDR3 runs 15 residues. The germline gives CDR1 SGHNT, CDR2 YENEEA. The CDR3 protein is CASSYGGGGTDTQYF.

V is TRBV27 and J is TRBJ2-7; the TRBD1 assignment by TCRdb is unverifiable without DNA. This CDR3 is 15 amino acids long. Germline values: CDR1 MNHEY, CDR2 SMNVEV (reference sequence). The CDR3 sequence: CASRYRGGSSYEQYF.

V usage is TRBV6-6 and J usage is TRBJ1-3; with no DNA, the TCRdb D assignment of TRBD1 cannot be verified. There are 14 residues in the CDR3. Germline V gene sequence: CDR1 MNHNY, CDR2 SVGAGI (reference sequence). Here the CDR3 reads CASQQGIGENTIYF.

The CDR3: CASSQAVNTEAFF. The chain joins TRBV7-9 to TRBJ1-1. The CDR3 covers 13 residues. Per germline, CDR1 SEHNR and CDR2 FQNEAQ (reference sequence).

This rearrangement joins TRBV12-3 or TRBV12-4 to TRBJ2-3. The CDR3 extends over 11 amino acids. The CDR3 loop reads CASSQTDTQYF.

The genes are TRBV24-1 and TRBJ2-7. Germline lookup yields CDR1 KGHDR and CDR2 SFDVKD. The CDR3 has 15 amino acids. The CDR3 sequence: CATSVNPTGPYEQYF.

This chain connects TRBV6-2 or TRBV6-3 to TRBJ1-5; absent DNA, TCRdb's TRBD1 call cannot be checked. Germline CDR1 reads MNHEY; CDR2 reads SVGEGT. CDR3 length: 18 amino acids. CDR3 region: CASSYPRTGDTTNQPQHF.